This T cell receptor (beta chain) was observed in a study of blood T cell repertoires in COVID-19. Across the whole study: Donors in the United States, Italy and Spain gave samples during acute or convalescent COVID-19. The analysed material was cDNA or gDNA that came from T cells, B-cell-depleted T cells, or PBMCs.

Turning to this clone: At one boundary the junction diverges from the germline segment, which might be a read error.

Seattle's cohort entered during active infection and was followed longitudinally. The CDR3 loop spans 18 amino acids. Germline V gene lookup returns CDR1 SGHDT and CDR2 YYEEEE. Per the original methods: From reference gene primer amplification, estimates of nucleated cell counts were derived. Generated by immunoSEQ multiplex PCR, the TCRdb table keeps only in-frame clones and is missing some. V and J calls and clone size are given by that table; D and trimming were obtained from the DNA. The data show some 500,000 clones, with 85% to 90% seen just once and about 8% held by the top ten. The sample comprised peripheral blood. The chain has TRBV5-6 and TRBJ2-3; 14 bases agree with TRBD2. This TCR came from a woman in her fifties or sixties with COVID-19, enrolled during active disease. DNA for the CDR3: TGTGCCAGCAGGTTGGGACTAGCGGGGGTTATAAGCACAGATACGCAGTATTTT. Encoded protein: CASRLGLAGVISTDTQYF.